Given below is one T cell receptor (beta chain) in context. The data derive from a study of blood T cell repertoires in COVID-19. Study background: The United States, Italy and Spain were the sources of the acute and convalescent COVID-19 samples.

The CDR3 covers 15 residues. Germline V gives CDR1 LNHDA, CDR2 SQIVND (reference sequence). V trimming: 6 bases; J trimming: 6 bases; junction bases outside the gene matches: 13. Libraries were prepared by immunoSEQ multiplex PCR; TCRdb keeps only in-frame clonotypes and omits some of them. The sample holds roughly 430,000 clones, around nine tenths seen once. V usage is TRBV19 and J usage is TRBJ1-2; the match to TRBD1 covers 7 bases. The sequenced sample was PBMCs or T cells enriched from blood (not recorded which). The receptor comes from a woman under 30 who had been exposed to COVID-19. CDR3 region: CASRPRQGETNGYTF. The CDR3 DNA reads TGTGCCAGTAGGCCCCGGCAGGGGGAAACGAATGGCTACACCTTC.